The 21 T cell receptor beta chains in this list originate from one sample, sequenced in a study of CD8+ T cells in alopecia areata. RNA extraction and reverse transcription yielded cDNA as sequencing template. The table came from immunoSEQ multiplex PCR; TCRdb's copy has only in-frame clones and leaves some out. The data contain 80,000 to 95,000 clones, roughly 46% of them singletons. The sample's treatment: oral pan-JAK inhibitor, 5-10 mg twice daily. The sequencing used CD8+ T cells sorted from blood, collected at week 24, from a patient treated with tofacitinib. The receptors originated from a human donor with alopecia areata.

The chain employs TRBV6-5 and TRBJ2-7; D is undetermined. Trimming shortened V by 6 bases and J by 5 bases, and 14 bases separated the two germline ends. The V gene's germline CDR1 is MNHEY and CDR2 SVGAGI. The CDR3 is 13 residues long. CDR3 amino acids: CASSPRPVHEQYF. The CDR3 DNA reads TGTGCCAGCAGCCCCCGTCCCGTACACGAGCAGTACTTC.

In the case of this clone: The sample carries other DNA sequences with the same CDR3. The chain joins TRBV4-1 to TRBJ2-7, with D hard to call. Trimming pared 0 bases from V and 6 bases from J, leaving 6 bases between. The CDR3 runs to 12 residues. Germline-derived CDR1 and CDR2 are MGHRA and YSYEKL. CDR3 amino acids: CASSQDRVEQYF. DNA for the CDR3: TGCGCCAGCAGCCAAGATCGCGTCGAGCAGTACTTC.

This chain links TRBV4-3 with TRBJ2-1; either TRBD1 or TRBD2 may fit D (5 bases each). V lost 2 bases and J 10 bases, leaving 9 bases between the germline ends. The CDR3 has 12 residues. The germline gives CDR1 LGHNA, CDR2 YSLEER. In nucleotides, the CDR3 is TGCGCCAGCAGCCAAACCGGGACGGAGCAGTTCTTC. This gives the protein CASSQTGTEQFF.

The rearrangement joins TRBV27 to TRBJ2-3, with D perhaps TRBD2 (7 bases). This CDR3 has 14 amino acids. In germline, CDR1 is MNHEY, CDR2 SMNVEV (reference sequence). V was shortened by 2 bases and J by 2 bases, with 8 bases between the two germline ends. Here the CDR3 reads CASSLAGATDTQYF. The CDR3 DNA sequence: TGTGCCAGCAGTTTAGCGGGGGCCACAGATACGCAGTATTTT.

This clone was counted between two and nine times. The chain uses TRBV30 and TRBJ1-1; D gene uncertain. CDR1 GTSNPN and CDR2 SVGIG come from the germline V gene (reference sequence). This CDR3 region has 11 residues. Between the trimmed V and J ends, which lost 2 bases and 11 bases, there was a span of 12 bases. This CDR3 reads CAWSLLSGAFF. CDR3 bases: TGTGCCTGGAGTCTCCTTAGCGGGGCTTTCTTT.

This clone was counted a few times. The genes are TRBV9 and TRBJ2-1; D is undetermined. Germline CDR1 is SGDLS and CDR2 is YYNGEE. The germline V and J ends were trimmed by 0 bases and 7 bases, with 11 bases remaining between them. This CDR3 is 14 amino acids long. DNA of the CDR3: TGTGCCAGCAGCGTAGCTAATCTTGGTAATGAGCAGTTCTTC. This encodes CASSVANLGNEQFF.

This clone was detected only once. The J gene is TRBJ2-1, the V gene TRBV7-9, with TRBD1 as a possible D gene (5 bases). CDR1 SEHNR and CDR2 FQNEAQ come from the germline V gene (reference sequence). The V end was cut by 8 bases, the J end by 4 bases, with 15 bases between. The CDR3 contains 14 residues. CDR3 DNA: TGTGCCAGCTTGAGGCAGGGTGAATACAATGAGCAGTTCTTC. As protein: CASLRQGEYNEQFF.

The gene calls are TRBV7-9 and TRBJ2-7; a possible D gene is TRBD2 (5 bases). Per germline, CDR1 SEHNR and CDR2 FQNEAQ (reference sequence). There are 14 residues in the CDR3. Trimming left V 7 bases short and J 0 bases short, with 13 bases between. CDR3 loop: CASTRTGSSYEQYF. In nucleotides, the CDR3 is TGTGCCAGCACTAGGACGGGGAGCTCCTACGAGCAGTACTTC.

The chain combines TRBV27 with TRBJ1-5; TRBD1 matches at 11 bases. The V gene end was trimmed by 2 bases and the J gene end by 6 bases; junction bases not matched to a gene: 3. In germline, CDR1 is MNHEY, CDR2 SMNVEV (reference sequence). The CDR3 consists of 15 residues. As DNA, the CDR3 is TGTGCCAGCAGTTTACGGACAGGGGGCGGTCAGCCCCAGCATTTT. The encoded protein is CASSLRTGGGQPQHF.

The table lists this clone with a few counts. V and J are TRBV7-9 and TRBJ2-7, with 11 positions matching TRBD2. This CDR3 is 16 amino acids long. V was pared by 1 base and J by 2 bases, with 4 bases of the junction left unmatched. Germline lookup yields CDR1 SEHNR and CDR2 FQNEAQ (reference sequence). The CDR3 reads CASSLEGLADTYEQYF. Written as DNA, the CDR3 is TGTGCCAGCAGCTTAGAGGGACTAGCGGATACCTACGAGCAGTACTTC.

This clone was picked up a small number of times. The V call is TRBV11-1, the J call TRBJ1-1; TRBD1 aligns across 7 bases. CDR1 and CDR2 (germline): SGHAT, FQDESV (reference sequence). The CDR3 is made up of 14 amino acids. Trimming removed 5 bases from V and 0 bases from J; junction bases left unmatched: 3. The CDR3 nucleotides read TGTGCCAGCAGCCTGGGACAGATGAACACTGAAGCTTTCTTT. Translated: CASSLGQMNTEAFF.

V and J are TRBV6-6 and TRBJ2-1; D gene uncertain. The V end was cut by 8 bases, the J end by 4 bases, with 15 bases between. This CDR3 comprises 14 residues. Germline V gene sequence: CDR1 MNHNY, CDR2 SVGAGI (reference sequence). The CDR3 loop is CASAKSQRYNEQFF. CDR3 DNA: TGTGCCAGCGCTAAGTCTCAACGGTACAATGAGCAGTTCTTC.

A few counts support this clone. J is TRBJ2-1 and V is TRBV27, with TRBD1 as a possible D gene (5 bases). Germline CDR1 reads MNHEY; CDR2 reads SMNVEV (reference sequence). V lost 3 bases and J 6 bases, leaving 12 bases between the germline ends. CDR3 length equals 14 residues. CDR3 residues: CASSFSGPINEQFF. CDR3 in DNA: TGTGCCAGCAGTTTTTCAGGGCCCATCAATGAGCAGTTCTTC.

The V gene is TRBV30, the J gene TRBJ2-7; 10 bases are shared with TRBD2. There are 15 residues in the CDR3. Losses at the gene ends were 2 bases for V and 2 bases for J; bases not matched to a gene: 6. Germline lookup yields CDR1 GTSNPN and CDR2 SVGIG (reference sequence). Here the CDR3 reads CAWSSPSGRTYEQYF. In nucleotides, the CDR3 is TGTGCCTGGAGTTCCCCTAGCGGGAGAACCTACGAGCAGTACTTC.

The chain combines TRBV9 with TRBJ2-2; D gene ambiguous. Germline values: CDR1 SGDLS, CDR2 YYNGEE. V lost 3 bases, J lost 6 bases, and 6 bases lay in between. This CDR3 is built from 12 residues. The CDR3 here is CASSADAGELFF. As DNA, the CDR3 is TGTGCCAGCAGCGCGGACGCCGGGGAGCTGTTTTTT.

V and J are TRBV27 and TRBJ2-6; maybe TRBD1 (6 bases). The V end lost 2 bases, the J end lost 4 bases, and 9 bases lay between the germline ends. Germline CDR1 and CDR2: MNHEY and SMNVEV (reference sequence). The CDR3 contains 15 residues. CDR3 sequence reads: CASSLRGYGANVLTF. CDR3 in DNA: TGTGCCAGCAGTTTAAGGGGGTACGGGGCCAACGTCCTGACTTTC.

On this clone itself: One end of the junction is discordant with germline, which a read error may explain. This chain links TRBV5-1 with TRBJ1-1, with a tentative D call TRBD1 (5 bases). Germline V gene data show CDR1 as SGHRS and CDR2 as YFSETQ. The CDR3 covers 12 residues. CDR3 amino acids: CASSAGTLAAFF. DNA for the CDR3: TGTGCCAGCAGTGCCGGGACCCTGGCCGCTTTCTTT.

The rearrangement joins TRBV7-2 to TRBJ1-2, with TRBD1 matching over 7 bases. The V segment lost 5 bases and the J segment 6 bases; nucleotides outside the gene matches: 6. The CDR3 runs to 13 residues. From germline, CDR1 is SGHTA and CDR2 FQGNSA. CDR3 in DNA: TGTGCCAGCAGCCTGGGACAGCAGAATGGCTACACCTTC. This codes for CASSLGQQNGYTF.

CDR3 DNA: TGTGCCAGCAGCTTAGCGGTGTTTTACGAGCAGTACTTC. It specifies CASSLAVFYEQYF. The chain uses TRBV11-2 and TRBJ2-7; no firm D call. This CDR3 comprises 13 residues. V was cut by 1 base and J by 4 bases, with 8 bases left in between. Germline CDR1 SGHAT, CDR2 FQNNGV.

This rearrangement joins TRBV14 to TRBJ2-4, with D maybe TRBD2 (5 bases). There are 16 residues in the CDR3. The V gene's germline CDR1 is SGHDN and CDR2 FVKESK. V lost 1 base and J lost 0, with 10 bases in between. The DNA of the CDR3 is TGTGCCAGCAGCCAAGGGGCTCGGGGAGCCAAAAACATTCAGTACTTC. Protein product: CASSQGARGAKNIQYF.

The chain is built from TRBV29-1 and TRBJ1-4; perhaps TRBD1 as D (6 bases). From germline, CDR1 is SQVTM and CDR2 ANQGSEA. Trimming shortened V by 5 bases and J by 8 bases, and 9 bases separated the two germline ends. There are 11 residues in the CDR3. The CDR3 DNA sequence: TGCAGCGTTTTTCAGGGGGAAAAACTGTTTTTT. Translation gives CSVFQGEKLFF. Full variable domain (outside the CDR3, taken from reference TRBV29-1 and TRBJ1-4): SAVISQKPSRDICQRGTSLTIQCQVDSQVTMMFWYRQQPGQSLTLIATANQGSEATYESGFVIDKFPISRPNLTFSTLTVSNMSPEDSSIYLCSVFQGEKLFFGSGTQLSVL.